This T cell receptor (beta chain) came from a study of blood T cell repertoires in COVID-19. Across the study: Acute and convalescent COVID-19 samples came from the United States, Italy and Spain. PBMCs, B-cell-depleted T cells, or T cells provided the cDNA or gDNA that made up the material.

The CDR3 covers 16 residues. Germline CDR1 is LGHNA and CDR2 is YNFKEQ. V lost 2 bases and J 1 base, leaving 11 bases between the germline ends. As handled by the study authors: Estimation of nucleated cell counts was performed using reference gene primer amplification. TCRdb keeps only in-frame clones here, not all; method: immunoSEQ multiplex PCR. D and trimming were read from the DNA, whereas the V and J calls and clone size are those reported in that table. The sample includes fewer than 250,000 clones, 88% of them seen just once. The chain recombines TRBV4-2 with TRBJ2-2; D is possibly TRBD2 (6 bases). The clonotype was recovered from a man in his 70s with acute or convalescent COVID-19. The material sequenced was peripheral blood. The CDR3 loop is CASSQQGGKNTGELFF. In DNA, the CDR3 is TGTGCCAGCAGCCAACAGGGCGGGAAGAACACCGGGGAGCTGTTTTTT.